What follows are 28 T cell receptor beta chains derived from one specimen sequenced in a study of cytomegalovirus exposure and HLA in healthy donors (dated by TCRdb to 2016 to 2017). The library was prepared using the immunoSEQ multiplex PCR assay. A mixture of 60 forward primers for TCR Vbeta segments and 13 reverse primers for TCR Jbeta segments was used in the multiplex PCR. Sourced from immuneACCESS, this table was stored by TCRdb with only in-frame sequences that have V and J called. A share of the clones is absent; for the studies checked, an unresolved V gene accounts for under half, and the remainder has no known explanation. The sample yields 150,000 to 200,000 clones; around four fifths were counted once. Jointly, the top ten make up roughly 10% of the sample. Material for sequencing was PBMCs. The receptors were gathered from a man between 18 and 29 years old in good health and CMV-seropositive.

The chain combines TRBV28 with TRBJ2-5, with D tentatively TRBD2 (6 bases). Germline CDR1 reads MDHEN; CDR2 reads SYDVKM. Trimming left V 7 bases short and J 2 bases short, with 17 bases between. CDR3 size: 15 residues. The CDR3 region is CASTSGVAVQETQYF. The CDR3, as DNA: TGTGCCAGCACCTCCGGGGTAGCGGTACAAGAGACCCAGTACTTC.

This chain joins TRBV5-6 and TRBJ2-1; D not resolved. The V end lost 1 base, the J end lost 15 bases, and 17 bases lay between the germline ends. Looked up from germline, CDR1 is SGHDT and CDR2 is YYEEEE. This CDR3 spans 13 amino acids. CDR3 bases: TGTGCCAGCAGCTTGTCTGGCTCCCTAGGCCTGTTCTTC. Protein sequence: CASSLSGSLGLFF.

The chain couples TRBV6-6 to TRBJ1-3; no definite D call. The CDR3 has 15 amino acids. The germline V gene encodes CDR1 MNHNY and CDR2 SVGAGI (reference sequence). V was trimmed by 5 bases and J by 1 base, leaving 12 bases between them. The CDR3 region is CASSEDYRSGNTIYF. The CDR3 nucleotides are TGTGCCAGCAGTGAGGATTACCGGTCTGGAAACACCATATATTTT.

The chain carries TRBV7-9 and TRBJ1-1; D is possibly TRBD1 (5 bases). Germline CDR1 reads SEHNR; CDR2 reads FQNEAQ (reference sequence). V was cut by 6 bases and J by 5 bases, with 16 bases left in between. The CDR3 is made up of 14 amino acids. CDR3 nucleotides: TGTGCCAGCAGGCGGGGGGGTGGGGGGACTGAAGCTTTCTTT. It encodes CASRRGGGGTEAFF.

V gene TRBV13 combines with J gene TRBJ2-5; TRBD2 aligns across 10 bases. The V gene end was trimmed by 3 bases and the J gene end by 4 bases; junction bases not matched to a gene: 11. This CDR3 region has 17 residues. CDR1 and CDR2 (germline): PRHDT, FYEKMQ (reference sequence). CDR3 coding DNA: TGTGCCAGCAGCTTCTTGGCTAGCGGGAGTCAGGGAGAGACCCAGTACTTC. Protein: CASSFLASGSQGETQYF.

The chain is built from TRBV6-1 and TRBJ1-5; D may be TRBD1 (5 bases). There are 15 residues in the CDR3. The V gene lost 10 bases and the J gene lost 2 bases, with 18 bases spanning the gap. Germline V gives CDR1 MNHNS, CDR2 SASEGT. The CDR3 region is CATTTVNSGNQPQHF. CDR3 bases: TGTGCCACCACGACAGTTAACAGTGGCAATCAGCCCCAGCATTTT.

The chain recombines TRBV7-9 with TRBJ1-2; tentative D call: TRBD1 (6 bases). Per germline, CDR1 SEHNR and CDR2 FQNEAQ (reference sequence). V lost 2 bases and J 8 bases, leaving 12 bases between the germline ends. This CDR3 spans 13 amino acids. CDR3 in DNA: TGTGCCAGCAGCTTAATCAGGGGTGGGGGCTACACCTTC. Its protein product is CASSLIRGGGYTF.

In this sample, this clone turned up once. The chain employs TRBV19 and TRBJ1-5; D might be TRBD1 (5 bases). V lost 5 bases to trimming and J lost 6 bases, with 14 bases between them. The CDR3 length is 14 residues. Germline V gene lookup returns CDR1 LNHDA and CDR2 SQIVND (reference sequence). Here the CDR3 reads CASSSAGGSQPQHF. The CDR3 DNA reads as TGTGCCAGTAGTTCCGCCGGGGGATCTCAGCCCCAGCATTTT.

V usage is TRBV11-2 and J usage is TRBJ2-3, with TRBD2 as a possible D gene (6 bases). The germline V gene has CDR1 SGHAT and CDR2 FQNNGV. The CDR3 covers 12 residues. Between the trimmed V and J ends, which lost 4 bases and 8 bases, there was a span of 10 bases. The CDR3 nucleotides are TGTGCCAGCAGCTCAGTCGGGGGTACGCAGTATTTT. Amino acid sequence: CASSSVGGTQYF.

Only a few counts were recorded for this clone. V is TRBV13 and J is TRBJ2-5; D gene ambiguous. CDR1 and CDR2 (germline): PRHDT, FYEKMQ (reference sequence). V shed 0 bases and J shed 5 bases, with 7 bases lying between them. There are 13 residues in the CDR3. CDR3 sequence reads: CASSLGEPETQYF. The CDR3, as DNA: TGTGCCAGCAGCTTAGGCGAGCCGGAGACCCAGTACTTC.

The chain has TRBV28 and TRBJ2-5; 9 bases agree with TRBD1. CDR1 is MDHEN and CDR2 is SYDVKM in the germline V gene. This CDR3 comprises 14 residues. Trimming removed 5 bases from V and 5 bases from J; junction bases left unmatched: 6. CDR3: CASSRNRGRETQYF. The CDR3 DNA follows: TGTGCCAGCAGTCGGAACAGGGGGCGGGAGACCCAGTACTTC. Supplemented by reference TRBV28 and TRBJ2-5, the full variable domain reads DVKVTQSSRYLVKRTGEKVFLECVQDMDHENMFWYRQDPGLGLRLIYFSYDVKMKEKGDIPEGYSVSREKKERFSLILESASTNQTSMYLCASSRNRGRETQYFGPGTRLLVL.

The chain employs TRBV28 and TRBJ1-5; 7 nucleotides align to TRBD1. This CDR3 is 13 amino acids long. CDR1 and CDR2 (germline): MDHEN, SYDVKM. The ends lost 7 bases at V and 3 bases at J; junction bases unmatched: 3. This chain's CDR3 is CASTGQLNQPQHF. CDR3 DNA: TGTGCCAGCACGGGACAGCTCAATCAGCCCCAGCATTTT.

This chain joins TRBV19 and TRBJ1-1; TRBD1 matches 10 bases. The V and J ends lost 8 bases and 5 bases, in that order; junction bases with no gene match: 8. Germline V gene data show CDR1 as LNHDA and CDR2 as SQIVND (reference sequence). The CDR3 totals 14 residues. The CDR3 reads CASEPGQGWTEAFF. DNA for the CDR3: TGTGCCAGTGAACCGGGACAGGGGTGGACTGAAGCTTTCTTT.

The chain employs TRBV27 and TRBJ2-3; D is unclear. Germline-derived CDR1 and CDR2 are MNHEY and SMNVEV (reference sequence). With 3 bases removed from V and 2 bases from J, the gap between germline ends came to 9 bases. The CDR3 loop spans 14 amino acids. The CDR3 DNA reads TGTGCCAGCAGTTTCCTCCCCCTCACAGATACGCAGTATTTT. It encodes CASSFLPLTDTQYF.

The chain uses TRBV2 and TRBJ2-2; possibly TRBD1 for D (6 bases). CDR1 and CDR2 from the germline V gene are SNHLY and FYNNEI. V lost 4 bases and J lost 4, with 13 bases in between. CDR3 length: 15 residues. This CDR3 is CASSALDSSTGELFF. The DNA of the CDR3 is TGTGCCAGCAGTGCATTGGACAGCTCCACCGGGGAGCTGTTTTTT.

The chain employs TRBV30 and TRBJ1-1, with D tentatively TRBD1 (5 bases). This CDR3 is 14 amino acids long. The germline gives CDR1 GTSNPN, CDR2 SVGIG (reference sequence). The germline V and J ends were trimmed by 3 bases and 7 bases, with 18 bases remaining between them. CDR3 protein: CAWSPGMGLDEAFF. The CDR3 DNA follows: TGTGCCTGGAGCCCCGGCATGGGGCTTGATGAAGCTTTCTTT.

The chain combines TRBV10-2 with TRBJ1-2, with 9 bases fitting TRBD1. Germline-derived CDR1 and CDR2 are WSHSY and SAAADI. Unmatched junction bases numbered 10, after V lost 11 bases and J lost 6 bases. The length of the CDR3 is 13 residues. CDR3 nucleotides: TGCGCCGTAATCGGACAGGGGCTCAATGGCTACACCTTC. As protein: CAVIGQGLNGYTF.

DNA of the CDR3: TGTGCCAGCTCACGAGGACTAGCGAGCACAGATACGCAGTATTTT. Protein: CASSRGLASTDTQYF. The rearrangement uses TRBV18 and TRBJ2-3, with 9 bases that match TRBD2. The V gene end was trimmed by 4 bases and the J gene end by 0 bases; junction bases not matched to a gene: 2. CDR3 length: 15 amino acids. CDR1 is KGHSH, CDR2 LQKENI, per germline.

This chain links TRBV5-6 with TRBJ1-1, with TRBD1 matching 7 bases. V lost 10 bases to trimming and J lost 6 bases; unmatched junction nucleotides: 9. CDR3 size: 12 residues. Per the germline V gene, CDR1 is SGHDT and CDR2 is YYEEEE. CDR3 nucleotide sequence: TGTGCCTCCCGGGACAGAAGTTCTGAAGCTTTCTTT. Amino acid sequence: CASRDRSSEAFF.

The V call is TRBV2, the J call TRBJ2-2; the match to TRBD2 covers 7 bases. Germline V gene sequence: CDR1 SNHLY, CDR2 FYNNEI. V shed 8 bases, J shed 0 bases, and the junction held 3 bases outside the gene matches. The CDR3 extends over 14 amino acids. The CDR3 is CASRDYTNTGELFF. In nucleotides, the CDR3 is TGTGCCAGCCGGGACTACACGAACACCGGGGAGCTGTTTTTT.

The rearrangement joins TRBV5-4 to TRBJ2-7; no firm D call. The V gene lost 2 bases and the J gene lost 7 bases, with 7 bases spanning the gap. Per germline, CDR1 SGHNT and CDR2 YYREEE (reference sequence). This CDR3 contains 11 residues. CDR3 sequence: CASSFGIEQYF. The CDR3 coding sequence is TGTGCCAGCAGCTTTGGCATTGAGCAGTACTTC.

The chain couples TRBV27 to TRBJ1-2, with 8 bases that match TRBD1. Germline V gives CDR1 MNHEY, CDR2 SMNVEV (reference sequence). The CDR3 has 17 amino acids. The ends lost 7 bases at V and 4 bases at J; junction bases unmatched: 17. The CDR3 loop is CASTGTGALKGSYGYTF. The CDR3 DNA sequence: TGTGCCAGCACCGGGACAGGCGCCTTAAAGGGTAGCTATGGCTACACCTTC.

The chain combines TRBV4-2 with TRBJ2-7; 7 bases line up with TRBD2. In germline, CDR1 is LGHNA, CDR2 YNFKEQ. The V segment lost 0 bases and the J segment 3 bases; nucleotides outside the gene matches: 8. The CDR3 has 16 amino acids. The CDR3 DNA reads as TGTGCCAGCAGCCAAGAACGGGGCAGGGAGGGCTACGAGCAGTACTTC. Its translation is CASSQERGREGYEQYF.

Here the CDR3 reads CASSLAPGRGDTEAFF. The CDR3 DNA follows: TGTGCCAGCAGCTTAGCGCCAGGCAGGGGGGACACTGAAGCTTTCTTT. J is TRBJ1-1 and V is TRBV7-2, with 7 bases that match TRBD1. Trimming removed 0 bases from V and 3 bases from J; junction bases left unmatched: 7. The CDR3 extends over 16 amino acids. The germline V gene encodes CDR1 SGHTA and CDR2 FQGNSA. Using reference TRBV7-2 and TRBJ1-1 for the parts outside the CDR3, the full variable domain is GAGVSQSPSNKVTEKGKDVELRCDPISGHTALYWYRQSLGQGLEFLIYFQGNSAPDKSGLPSDRFSAERTGGSVSTLTIQRTQQEDSAVYLCASSLAPGRGDTEAFFGQGTRLTVV.

This clone was detected a few times. The CDR3: CASSLWTGNQETQYF. The CDR3 nucleotides read TGTGCCAGCAGTCTGTGGACGGGGAACCAAGAGACCCAGTACTTC. The V and J genes are TRBV27 and TRBJ2-5, with D possibly being TRBD2 (5 bases). V lost 5 bases and J 0 bases, leaving 13 bases between the germline ends. The CDR3 consists of 15 residues. The V gene's germline CDR1 is MNHEY and CDR2 SMNVEV (reference sequence).

This chain links TRBV4-1 with TRBJ2-6; D gene unclear. CDR1 is MGHRA, CDR2 YSYEKL, per germline. V gave up 3 bases and J gave up 0 bases, with 3 bases separating them. The CDR3 loop spans 14 amino acids. This CDR3 reads CASSHVSGANVLTF. Written as DNA, the CDR3 is TGCGCCAGCAGCCACGTCTCTGGGGCCAACGTCCTGACTTTC.

This chain uses TRBV4-3 with TRBJ2-7, with 7 bases fitting TRBD1. Germline V gene data show CDR1 as LGHNA and CDR2 as YSLEER. V gave up 5 bases and J gave up 1 base; unmatched junction bases: 5. The length of the CDR3 is 14 residues. The CDR3 region is CASSRGLQSYEQYF. CDR3 DNA sequence: TGCGCCAGCAGCAGGGGGCTTCAGTCCTACGAGCAGTACTTC.

The chain uses TRBV7-9 and TRBJ2-7; D is undetermined. Germline V CDR1 and CDR2: SEHNR, FQNEAQ (reference sequence). V was clipped by 5 bases and J by 4 bases, with 12 bases between them. This CDR3 comprises 13 residues. In DNA, the CDR3 is TGTGCCAGCAGCCCTTCCGGTTATTACGAGCAGTACTTC. It codes for CASSPSGYYEQYF.